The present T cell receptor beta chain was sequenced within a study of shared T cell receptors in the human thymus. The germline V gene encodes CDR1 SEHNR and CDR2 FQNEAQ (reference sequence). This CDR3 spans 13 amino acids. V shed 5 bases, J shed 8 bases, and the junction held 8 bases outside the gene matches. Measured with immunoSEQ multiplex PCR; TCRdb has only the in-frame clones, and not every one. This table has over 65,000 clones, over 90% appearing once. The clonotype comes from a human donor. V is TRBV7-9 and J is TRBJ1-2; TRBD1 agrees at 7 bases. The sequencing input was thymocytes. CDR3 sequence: CASSEGDRGGYTF. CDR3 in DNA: TGTGCCAGCAGCGAAGGGGACAGAGGCGGCTACACCTTC.